The entry that follows covers one TCR beta chain sequence. Trimming pared 3 bases from V and 7 bases from J, leaving 10 bases between. The CDR3 is 12 amino acids. Germline CDR1 and CDR2: KGHSH and LQKENI. Produced via immunoSEQ multiplex PCR; TCRdb's table is partial and in-frame only. The sample has 75,000 to 95,000 clones; over 80% are singletons. These data are taken from a study of T cell changes during pregnancy in multiple sclerosis. This sequence joins TRBV18 and TRBJ2-7; the D is unclear. This TCR derives from a female donor with multiple sclerosis, enrolled in a pregnancy study. The sample consisted of peripheral blood, taken after pregnancy. The CDR3 DNA sequence: TGTGCCAGCTCACCGGTCGCTAGAGAGCAGTACTTC. Its protein is CASSPVAREQYF.